These T cell receptor beta chains were read from a single sample in a study of blood T cell repertoires in COVID-19. Clones were sequenced by immunoSEQ multiplex PCR, and TCRdb holds only the in-frame ones, with some missing. Found here are about 160,000 clones, approximately 80% of them singletons; the top ten hold approximately 13%. The sample taken for sequencing was peripheral blood. The origin of the receptors is a man in his 70s who had recovered from COVID-19. The CDR3 runs from the conserved cysteine through the conserved F or W. Fields, in order: clone size, J gene, D gene, V gene, CDR3 DNA, CDR3 protein. D genes are given only for firm matches. Only some rows state a clone size, as once, few, many or a class for expanded clones.

clone size: .; J gene: TRBJ2-2; D gene: TRBD1; V gene: TRBV5-6; CDR3 DNA: TGTGCCAGCAAACAGCTTGCGGGACAGGGAAACACCGGGGAGCTGTTTTTT; CDR3 protein: CASKQLAGQGNTGELFF
clone size: .; J gene: TRBJ1-2; D gene: TRBD1; V gene: TRBV24-1; CDR3 DNA: TGTGCCACCAGTGATTCAGGGGGGCCGTATGGCTACACCTTC; CDR3 protein: CATSDSGGPYGYTF
clone size: .; J gene: TRBJ2-7; D gene: .; V gene: TRBV2; CDR3 DNA: TGTGCCAGCACGACAGGCCCCTACGAGCAGTACTTC; CDR3 protein: CASTTGPYEQYF
clone size: .; J gene: TRBJ2-1; D gene: TRBD2; V gene: TRBV3-1/TRBV3-2; CDR3 DNA: TGTGCCAGCAGCCAAGGCCTAGCGGGAGGTCCCTCCTACAATGAGCAGTTCTTC; CDR3 protein: CASSQGLAGGPSYNEQFF
clone size: .; J gene: TRBJ2-7; D gene: TRBD2; V gene: TRBV6-5; CDR3 DNA: TGTGCCAGCAGTTACACGGCGGGGGGGCTCTACGAGCAGTACTTC; CDR3 protein: CASSYTAGGLYEQYF
clone size: .; J gene: TRBJ2-7; D gene: .; V gene: TRBV5-1; CDR3 DNA: TGCGCCAGCAGCTCGTCAGGTTCTCGAGAGCAGTACTTC; CDR3 protein: CASSSSGSREQYF
clone size: few; J gene: TRBJ1-1; D gene: TRBD1; V gene: TRBV2; CDR3 DNA: TGTGCCAGCAGAGTACAGGGGGCTGGCACTGAAGCTTTCTTT; CDR3 protein: CASRVQGAGTEAFF
clone size: .; J gene: TRBJ2-7; D gene: TRBD2; V gene: TRBV18; CDR3 DNA: TGTGCCAGCTCCTCGGGAGGTGGGGACGAGCAGTACTTC; CDR3 protein: CASSSGGGDEQYF
clone size: once; J gene: TRBJ2-2; D gene: .; V gene: TRBV15; CDR3 DNA: TGTGCCACCAGCAGAGATCCGAACAGGGAACCCCCCGGGGAGCTGTTTTTT; CDR3 protein: CATSRDPNREPPGELFF
clone size: .; J gene: TRBJ2-7; D gene: .; V gene: TRBV29-1; CDR3 DNA: TGCAGCGTCGCCGTGATCAACGAGAGGGACGAGCAGTACTTC; CDR3 protein: CSVAVINERDEQYF
clone size: .; J gene: TRBJ2-3; D gene: TRBD2; V gene: TRBV7-8; CDR3 DNA: TGTGCCAGCAGCCGAGGGACTAGCGGGGCGGTGGGCACAGATACGCAGTATTTT; CDR3 protein: CASSRGTSGAVGTDTQYF
clone size: .; J gene: TRBJ2-7; D gene: .; V gene: TRBV30; CDR3 DNA: TGTGCCTGGAGTCACACGAAGTACGAGCAGTACTTC; CDR3 protein: CAWSHTKYEQYF
clone size: .; J gene: TRBJ2-3; D gene: .; V gene: TRBV29-1; CDR3 DNA: TGCAGCGTCGAGAAGGGGACTAGCACAGATACGCAGTATTTT; CDR3 protein: CSVEKGTSTDTQYF
clone size: few; J gene: TRBJ2-1; D gene: .; V gene: TRBV5-4; CDR3 DNA: TGTGCCAGCAGCCCCATCCCGGGGTCGACCTACAATGAGCAGTTCTTC; CDR3 protein: CASSPIPGSTYNEQFF
clone size: .; J gene: TRBJ2-5; D gene: TRBD2; V gene: TRBV9; CDR3 DNA: TGTGCCAGCAGCGCCACGCCCCTAGCGGCCCAAGAGACCCAGTACTTC; CDR3 protein: CASSATPLAAQETQYF
clone size: .; J gene: TRBJ2-7; D gene: TRBD1; V gene: TRBV29-1; CDR3 DNA: TGCAGCGTTTGCCGAGGGACAGGGTTCGACGAGCAGTACTTC; CDR3 protein: CSVCRGTGFDEQYF
clone size: once; J gene: TRBJ1-4; D gene: TRBD1; V gene: TRBV6-5; CDR3 DNA: TGTGCCAGCGTAGCTACAGGGGGCGTAGGAGAAAAACTGTTTTTT; CDR3 protein: CASVATGGVGEKLFF
clone size: .; J gene: TRBJ2-2; D gene: TRBD2; V gene: TRBV6-5; CDR3 DNA: TGTGCCAGCAGTTACTCGACTAGCGGATCGGTCGGGGAGCTGTTTTTT; CDR3 protein: CASSYSTSGSVGELFF
clone size: once; J gene: TRBJ2-7; D gene: .; V gene: TRBV5-1; CDR3 DNA: TGCGCCAGCAGCTTGACCTGGGACACTGTCTCCTACGAGCAGTACTTC; CDR3 protein: CASSLTWDTVSYEQYF
clone size: .; J gene: TRBJ2-7; D gene: TRBD2; V gene: TRBV28; CDR3 DNA: TGTGCCAGCAGTCCAGCGGGAGGAATTTACGAGCAGTACTTC; CDR3 protein: CASSPAGGIYEQYF
clone size: .; J gene: TRBJ2-5; D gene: TRBD2; V gene: TRBV7-9; CDR3 DNA: TGTGCCAGCAGCATCCCGACGGGACTAGCGGGAGAGACCCAGTACTTC; CDR3 protein: CASSIPTGLAGETQYF
clone size: few; J gene: TRBJ1-2; D gene: .; V gene: TRBV6-5; CDR3 DNA: TGTGCCAGCACCACGGGGGGGAACTATGGCTACACCTTC; CDR3 protein: CASTTGGNYGYTF
clone size: .; J gene: TRBJ2-6; D gene: .; V gene: TRBV29-1; CDR3 DNA: TGCAGCGTTGTCACCGGCTCTGGGGCCAACGTCCTGACTTTC; CDR3 protein: CSVVTGSGANVLTF
clone size: .; J gene: TRBJ2-1; D gene: TRBD1; V gene: TRBV11-3; CDR3 DNA: TGTGCCAGCAGCTCAAGCCCCGGGACAGGGCTTAGCAATGAGCAGTTCTTC; CDR3 protein: CASSSSPGTGLSNEQFF
clone size: .; J gene: TRBJ2-7; D gene: .; V gene: TRBV10-1; CDR3 DNA: TGCGCCAGCAGTGACTTTGGCGGTGCCGAGCAGTACTTC; CDR3 protein: CASSDFGGAEQYF
clone size: few; J gene: TRBJ2-5; D gene: TRBD1; V gene: TRBV10-1; CDR3 DNA: TGCGCCAGCAGTGAAGGACAGGGTTTGCAAGAGACCCAGTACTTC; CDR3 protein: CASSEGQGLQETQYF
clone size: .; J gene: TRBJ1-2; D gene: .; V gene: TRBV7-9; CDR3 DNA: TGTGCCAGCAGCTTAGCATCCGGGGGGGCTAACTATGGCTACACCTTC; CDR3 protein: CASSLASGGANYGYTF
clone size: .; J gene: TRBJ1-2; D gene: TRBD1; V gene: TRBV5-6; CDR3 DNA: TGTGCCAGCAGCTTGGTGGGACAGGGGTTTGGGTATGGCTACACCTTC; CDR3 protein: CASSLVGQGFGYGYTF
clone size: .; J gene: TRBJ2-1; D gene: TRBD1; V gene: TRBV15; CDR3 DNA: TGTGCCACCAGGACAGGGATGGGCTCCTACAATGAGCAGTTCTTC; CDR3 protein: CATRTGMGSYNEQFF
clone size: .; J gene: TRBJ2-6; D gene: TRBD1; V gene: TRBV19; CDR3 DNA: TGTGCCAGTAGTGCCGGGACAGGGGTCTCTGGGGCCAACGTCCTGACTTTC; CDR3 protein: CASSAGTGVSGANVLTF
clone size: .; J gene: TRBJ1-6; D gene: TRBD1; V gene: TRBV5-1; CDR3 DNA: TGCGCCAGCAGCCCCACAGGGGGCAGGTATAATTCACCCCTCCACTTT; CDR3 protein: CASSPTGGRYNSPLHF
clone size: .; J gene: TRBJ2-1; D gene: TRBD2; V gene: TRBV29-1; CDR3 DNA: TGCAGCGTTGTTCGGACTAGCAGATACAATGAGCAGTTCTTC; CDR3 protein: CSVVRTSRYNEQFF
clone size: .; J gene: TRBJ2-1; D gene: TRBD1; V gene: TRBV7-8; CDR3 DNA: TGTGCCAGCAGACCCACAGGGGGCCGTAATTTCTTC; CDR3 protein: CASRPTGGRNFF
clone size: .; J gene: TRBJ1-6; D gene: TRBD1; V gene: TRBV27; CDR3 DNA: TGTGCCAGCCAACCTGGGACAGGCTACTATAATTCACCCCTCCACTTT; CDR3 protein: CASQPGTGYYNSPLHF
clone size: once; J gene: TRBJ1-6; D gene: .; V gene: TRBV7-8; CDR3 DNA: TGTGCCAGCAGCTTAACGACATCTGCCGGGATTAATAATTCACCCCTCCACTTT; CDR3 protein: CASSLTTSAGINNSPLHF
clone size: .; J gene: TRBJ1-1; D gene: .; V gene: TRBV5-4; CDR3 DNA: TGTGCCAGCAGCGCGGGCACCGGCGAAGCTTTCTTT; CDR3 protein: CASSAGTGEAFF
clone size: .; J gene: TRBJ1-5; D gene: TRBD1; V gene: TRBV5-1; CDR3 DNA: TGCGCCAGCAGCTTCGGGACAGCCAACAATCAGCCCCAGCATTTT; CDR3 protein: CASSFGTANNQPQHF
clone size: once; J gene: TRBJ2-7; D gene: .; V gene: TRBV7-6; CDR3 DNA: TGTGCCAGCAGCTTAGCCTGGGGCGGTACCTACGAGCAGTACTTC; CDR3 protein: CASSLAWGGTYEQYF
clone size: .; J gene: TRBJ2-3; D gene: TRBD2; V gene: TRBV5-4; CDR3 DNA: TGTGCCAGCAGCTTCCGGACTAGCGGGAACACAGATACGCAGTATTTT; CDR3 protein: CASSFRTSGNTDTQYF
clone size: .; J gene: TRBJ2-5; D gene: .; V gene: TRBV19; CDR3 DNA: TGTGCCAGTAGTATAGACGGCAGGGGAGAGACCCAGTACTTC; CDR3 protein: CASSIDGRGETQYF
clone size: .; J gene: TRBJ2-5; D gene: TRBD1; V gene: TRBV7-2; CDR3 DNA: TGTGCCAGCAGCTTAGATGCAGGGGGCCTGGAGACCCAGTACTTC; CDR3 protein: CASSLDAGGLETQYF